The 32 T cell receptor beta chains below all came from one sample that was sequenced in a study of T cells in Graves' hyperthyroidism and ophthalmopathy (dated by TCRdb to the late 2010s). Receptors were amplified or captured by multiplex PCR. TCRdb shows the sequencer as Illumina HiSeq 2000. The TCR beta CDR3 regions were amplified from RNA transcripts. The first round of RT-PCR for the TCR CDR3 was performed with the HTBI primer set and the Qiagen OneStep RT-PCR kit. Using fastp at Q25 and MiXCR, TCRdb reprocessed the public reads and kept productive beta chains. Identical CDR3 proteins give one entry, which carries the most common genes and DNA. For this sample the table gives hundreds of thousands of distinct CDR3 sequences, of which 46% were detected only once. Roughly 8.2% of the sample is held by the ten biggest clonotypes. Material: peripheral blood or thyroid tissue (not recorded which). Every receptor here comes from a young woman with Graves' hyperthyroidism. Donor details come from another sample of the same person, matched by shared clones.

The J gene is TRBJ1-1, the V gene TRBV11-1; 8 bases align to TRBD1. This CDR3 contains 14 residues. J lost 3 bases, V lost 3 bases, and 3 bases had no gene match. The V gene's germline CDR1 is SGHAT and CDR2 FQDESV (reference sequence). CDR3 nucleotide sequence: TGTGCCAGCAGCTTGGGGACAGGCCACACTGAAGCTTTCTTT. Protein: CASSLGTGHTEAFF.

As regards this clonotype: A read error is possible here, since a much larger clone lies one base away. Here the CDR3 omits its conserved ending phenylalanine or tryptophan, so a read error is the likely source. This rearrangement joins TRBV7-9 to TRBJ1-1; 10 bases align to TRBD1. The trim removed 6 bases at V and 3 bases at J, leaving 4 bases unmatched. The CDR3 runs to 14 residues. CDR1 SEHNR and CDR2 FQNEAQ come from the germline V gene (reference sequence). CDR3 sequence reads: CASSSGQGDTEAFL. For the CDR3, the DNA is TGTGCCAGCAGTTCAGGACAGGGGGACACTGAAGCTTTCCTT.

This clonotype was picked up a small number of times. The rearrangement links TRBV11-2 to TRBJ1-1; weak D call: TRBD1 (6 bases). Germline V lookup: CDR1 SGHAT, CDR2 FQNNGV. The CDR3 spans 15 residues. Trimming cost V 6 bases and J 4 bases, with 18 bases left between them. The CDR3 coding sequence is TGTGCCAGCAGTCCAATCAGGGGAGGCGGCACTGAAGCTTTCTTT. Translation: CASSPIRGGGTEAFF. Full variable domain (outside the CDR3, taken from reference TRBV11-2 and TRBJ1-1): EAGVAQSPRYKIIEKRQSVAFWCNPISGHATLYWYQQILGQGPKLLIQFQNNGVVDDSQLPKDRFSAERLKGVDSTLKIQPAKLEDSAVYLCASSPIRGGGTEAFFGQGTRLTVV.

The table lists this clonotype with many counts. CDR3 loop: CATSDPKTWTSGSFGELFF. In DNA form, the CDR3 reads TGTGCCACCAGTGATCCTAAGACGTGGACTAGCGGGAGTTTCGGGGAGCTGTTTTTT. V usage is TRBV24-1 and J usage is TRBJ2-2; TRBD2 aligns across 13 bases. Germline lookup yields CDR1 KGHDR and CDR2 SFDVKD. J gave up 7 bases and V 3 bases, and 13 bases lay outside the gene matches. The CDR3 length is 19 residues.

The J gene is TRBJ2-5, the V gene TRBV20-1, with D perhaps TRBD1 (5 bases). V was clipped by 8 bases and J by 5 bases, with 24 bases between them. The CDR3 consists of 15 residues. Germline V gives CDR1 DFQATT, CDR2 SNEGSKA (reference sequence). The CDR3 coding sequence is TGCAGTATCGCTGACCAGGGTCTACTCGGTGAGACCCAGTACTTC. Translating it yields CSIADQGLLGETQYF.

This clonotype was observed at least ten times. The chain has TRBV10-2 and TRBJ1-1; D is undetermined. CDR3 size: 12 residues. The V gene lost 2 bases and the J gene lost 5 bases, with 6 bases spanning the gap. CDR1 is WSHSY, CDR2 SAAADI, per germline. CDR3 nucleotides: TGCGCCAGCAGTGAGATCGGTACTGAAGCTTTCTTT. Encoded protein: CASSEIGTEAFF.

This chain joins TRBV15 and TRBJ2-5, with 14 bases that match TRBD2. The germline CDR1 and CDR2 sequences are LNHNV and YYDKDF (reference sequence). This CDR3 has 16 residues. Trimming cost V 5 bases and J 5 bases; bases outside gene matches: 7. The CDR3 bases are TGTGCCACCAGCGGCCGACTAGCGGGAGGGCAGGAGACCCAGTACTTC. It codes for CATSGRLAGGQETQYF.

Only a few counts were recorded for this clonotype. The chain employs TRBV24-1 and TRBJ1-5, with a weak D call TRBD1 (6 bases). Germline CDR1 and CDR2: KGHDR and SFDVKD. V lost 4 bases and J 0 bases, leaving 15 bases between the germline ends. This CDR3 comprises 17 residues. Here the CDR3 reads CATSDLGTRDSNQPQHF. The CDR3 DNA follows: TGTGCCACCAGTGACTTAGGGACACGGGATAGCAATCAGCCCCAGCATTTT.

This clonotype was recorded at least ten times. This chain connects TRBV25-1 to TRBJ1-2, with 7 bases that match TRBD1. CDR3 length: 16 residues. Unmatched junction bases numbered 13, after V lost 6 bases and J lost 3 bases. Germline V CDR1 and CDR2: MGHDK, SYGVNS. CDR3 DNA: TGTGCCAGCAGGCTGGACACCGGGACAGACTACTATGGCTACACCTTC. Its protein product is CASRLDTGTDYYGYTF.

The rearrangement uses TRBV20-1 and TRBJ1-1; the D gene is possibly TRBD1 (5 bases). The germline CDR1 and CDR2 sequences are DFQATT and SNEGSKA (reference sequence). The CDR3 runs to 15 residues. Trimming left V 5 bases short and J 1 base short, with 17 bases between. CDR3 nucleotides: TGCAGTGCTGACGCGGCACAGGTCCGGAACACTGAAGCTTTCTTT. It yields the protein CSADAAQVRNTEAFF.

The V and J genes are TRBV2 and TRBJ1-6; 11 bases agree with TRBD1. V was clipped by 10 bases and J by 10 bases; unmatched bases: 12. From germline, CDR1 is SNHLY and CDR2 FYNNEI. The CDR3 extends over 15 amino acids. The CDR3 region is CATLDRGRLGSPLHF. The CDR3 nucleotides read TGTGCCACCCTGGACAGGGGGCGATTGGGATCACCCCTCCACTTT.

V usage is TRBV20-1 and J usage is TRBJ1-1; D is uncertain. The V gene's germline CDR1 is DFQATT and CDR2 SNEGSKA (reference sequence). V was cut by 6 bases and J by 5 bases, with 16 bases left in between. The CDR3 length is 13 residues. The CDR3 DNA reads TGCAGTGCGCCCAACCTGAATTGGACTGAAGCTTTCTTT. Translation gives CSAPNLNWTEAFF.

There are many counts of this clonotype. The chain joins TRBV7-3 to TRBJ1-1; no firm D call. Germline lookup yields CDR1 SGHTA and CDR2 FQGTGA. The germline V and J ends were trimmed by 2 bases and 5 bases, with 9 bases remaining between them. This CDR3 spans 13 amino acids. CDR3 loop: CASSLYQTTEAFF. The CDR3 bases are TGTGCCAGCAGCTTATACCAGACGACTGAAGCTTTCTTT.

This clonotype was counted a few times. V is TRBV20-1 and J is TRBJ2-5; D unresolved. The CDR3 spans 14 residues. V lost 0 bases and J 2 bases, leaving 10 bases between the germline ends. Germline CDR1 reads DFQATT; CDR2 reads SNEGSKA (reference sequence). The CDR3 region is CSARDLNSQETQYF. In DNA, the CDR3 is TGCAGTGCTAGAGATTTGAACTCGCAAGAGACCCAGTACTTC.

This chain uses TRBV6-5 with TRBJ2-7; D remains ambiguous. Trimming stripped 5 bases from V and 0 bases from J, with 14 bases between. The CDR3 extends over 15 amino acids. Per germline, CDR1 MNHEY and CDR2 SVGAGI. CDR3 loop: CASSEKQFYSYEQYF. The DNA of the CDR3 is TGTGCCAGCAGTGAAAAACAGTTCTACTCCTACGAGCAGTACTTC.

The chain combines TRBV20-1 with TRBJ1-6, with 8 bases identical to TRBD1. V was pared by 0 bases and J by 2 bases, with 6 bases of the junction left unmatched. Germline CDR1 DFQATT, CDR2 SNEGSKA (reference sequence). The length of the CDR3 is 17 residues. CDR3 bases: TGCAGTGCTAGAGACACCTACAGGGGGACCTATAATTCACCCCTCCACTTT. Translation gives CSARDTYRGTYNSPLHF.

The J gene is TRBJ2-2, the V gene TRBV7-2; no firm D call. The CDR3 is 11 residues long. Trimming took 7 bases from V and 6 from J, leaving 6 bases between them. Germline V lookup: CDR1 SGHTA, CDR2 FQGNSA. The CDR3 DNA is TGTGCCAGCATGAGATCCGGGGAGCTGTTTTTT. Its translation: CASMRSGELFF. The variable domain in full, completed from reference TRBV7-2 and TRBJ2-2, reads GAGVSQSPSNKVTEKGKDVELRCDPISGHTALYWYRQSLGQGLEFLIYFQGNSAPDKSGLPSDRFSAERTGGSVSTLTIQRTQQEDSAVYLCASMRSGELFFGEGSRLTVL.

In its sample, this clonotype was seen many times. The J gene is TRBJ2-5, the V gene TRBV5-4; D is perhaps TRBD1 (5 bases). Germline CDR1 is SGHNT and CDR2 is YYREEE (reference sequence). The CDR3 is 13 amino acids. Trimming removed 1 base at V and 5 bases at J, with 9 bases between. This CDR3 reads CASSLPKGETQYF. CDR3 bases: TGTGCCAGCAGCTTGCCGAAGGGGGAGACCCAGTACTTC.

The chain carries TRBV5-1 and TRBJ2-7, with 7 bases that match TRBD1. The CDR3 extends over 15 amino acids. With V trimmed by 5 bases and J by 5 bases, 13 bases remained unmatched. The germline CDR1 and CDR2 sequences are SGHRS and YFSETQ. The CDR3, as DNA: TGCGCCAGCAGGATGAGGGCGACAGGGCCTGACGAGCAGTACTTC. It yields the protein CASRMRATGPDEQYF. The variable domain in full, with the rest retrieved from reference TRBV5-1 and TRBJ2-7, is KAGVTQTPRYLIKTRGQQVTLSCSPISGHRSVSWYQQTPGQGLQFLFEYFSETQRNKGNFPGRFSGRQFSNSRSEMNVSTLELGDSALYLCASRMRATGPDEQYFGPGTRLTVT.

This clonotype occurred once. The CDR3 bases are TGTGCCAGCAGTTCCCGGGGACCTGAGCAGCCCCAGCATTTT. This sequence encodes CASSSRGPEQPQHF. The chain carries TRBV2 and TRBJ1-5, with D perhaps matching TRBD1 (5 bases). CDR3 size: 14 residues. Trimming took 5 bases from V and 7 from J, leaving 15 bases between them. Germline V gene sequence: CDR1 SNHLY, CDR2 FYNNEI. The full variable domain, in which reference TRBV2 and TRBJ1-5 provide the parts outside the CDR3, is EPEVTQTPSHQVTQMGQEVILRCVPISNHLYFYWYRQILGQKVEFLVSFYNNEISEKSEIFDDQFSVERPDGSNFTLKIRSTKLEDSAMYFCASSSRGPEQPQHFGDGTRLSIL.

This clonotype was detected once. The chain has TRBV25-1 and TRBJ1-1, with a tentative D call TRBD1 (5 bases). CDR3 size: 11 residues. Germline CDR1 MGHDK, CDR2 SYGVNS. Here the CDR3 DNA reads TGTTTTGGGGCATGGAACACTGAAGCTTTCTTT. Translation gives CFGAWNTEAFF. The full variable domain, with the rest looked up from reference TRBV25-1 and TRBJ1-1, is EADIYQTPRYLVIGTGKKITLECSQTMGHDKMYWYQQDPGMELHLIHYSYGVNSTEKGDLSSESTVSRIRTEHFPLTLESARPSHTSQYLCFGAWNTEAFFGQGTRLTVV.

Comment on this clonotype: One junction end does not reproduce the germline sequence, and a read error may be involved. The rearrangement links TRBV7-9 to TRBJ1-1; no definite D call. The CDR3 sequence is 17 residues long. Per the germline V gene, CDR1 is SEHNR and CDR2 is FQNEAQ (reference sequence). This chain's CDR3 is CASSQEPRTQRKAEAFF. The CDR3 region has the DNA TGCGCCAGCAGCCAAGAACCCCGGACGCAACGTAAGGCTGAAGCTTTCTTT.

V usage is TRBV27 and J usage is TRBJ1-5; D possibly corresponds to TRBD1 (5 bases). Germline V CDR1 and CDR2: MNHEY, SMNVEV (reference sequence). The CDR3 is 15 amino acids. The germline V and J ends were trimmed by 6 bases and 4 bases, with 16 bases remaining between them. The CDR3 bases are TGTGCCAGCAGCTTAGCGGGACTAGGGAATCAGCCCCAGCATTTT. Its translation: CASSLAGLGNQPQHF.

The table lists this clonotype with a few counts. CDR3: CSARVTGQGQETQYF. The CDR3 nucleotides are TGCAGTGCTAGAGTTACGGGACAGGGACAAGAGACCCAGTACTTC. The J gene is TRBJ2-5, the V gene TRBV20-1, with 9 bases identical to TRBD1. V was pared by 1 base and J by 2 bases, with 5 bases of the junction left unmatched. The germline V gene encodes CDR1 DFQATT and CDR2 SNEGSKA (reference sequence). The CDR3 covers 15 residues.

The chain joins TRBV25-1 to TRBJ1-6; 8 bases map to TRBD1. There are 16 residues in the CDR3. The germline V gene has CDR1 MGHDK and CDR2 SYGVNS. J was trimmed by 6 bases and V by 2 bases; bases with no gene match: 6. CDR3 amino acids: CASSEAEDRVNSPLHF. The DNA of the CDR3 is TGTGCCAGCAGTGAAGCTGAGGACAGGGTTAATTCACCCCTCCACTTT.

This clonotype was observed a handful of times. The chain is built from TRBV7-9 and TRBJ2-7; a possible D gene is TRBD2 (5 bases). The CDR3 is 13 residues long. V was pared by 5 bases and J by 3 bases, with 11 bases between. Germline assignment: CDR1 SEHNR and CDR2 FQNEAQ (reference sequence). CDR3 nucleotides: TGTGCCAGCAGCGCCGGGGATTACTACGAGCAGTACTTC. It codes for CASSAGDYYEQYF.

This clonotype showed up many times. J is TRBJ1-2 and V is TRBV25-1; D call uncertain. V lost 4 bases, J lost 7 bases, and 7 bases lay in between. This CDR3 spans 11 amino acids. Germline CDR1 and CDR2: MGHDK and SYGVNS. The CDR3 is CASSGISGYTF. Written as DNA, the CDR3 is TGTGCCAGCAGTGGAATTTCTGGCTACACCTTC.

This clonotype has just a few counts. The rearrangement links TRBV2 to TRBJ1-6, with a possible D match to TRBD1 (5 bases). Trimming stripped 8 bases from V and 3 bases from J, with 14 bases between. CDR1 is SNHLY and CDR2 is FYNNEI in the germline V gene. This CDR3 has 15 residues. The CDR3 DNA is TGTGCCAGCTCACCGACAGCCAGCTATAATTCACCCCTCCACTTT. Translated: CASSPTASYNSPLHF.

This clonotype came up many times. The V call is TRBV20-1, the J call TRBJ2-7; either TRBD1 or TRBD2 may supply D (6 bases each). Germline assignment: CDR1 DFQATT and CDR2 SNEGSKA (reference sequence). The CDR3 sequence is 14 residues long. V gave up 3 bases and J gave up 6 bases, with 18 bases separating them. The CDR3 reads CSASAGQAQGEQYF. CDR3 DNA sequence: TGCAGTGCTAGTGCGGGACAAGCACAGGGCGAGCAGTACTTC.

The chain combines TRBV24-1 with TRBJ2-2; D is perhaps TRBD2 (5 bases). There are 14 residues in the CDR3. Deletions cut 6 bases from V and 4 bases from J, with 11 bases between. Germline V lookup: CDR1 KGHDR, CDR2 SFDVKD. CDR3 nucleotide sequence: TGTGCCACCAGTTCCAGCGGTATCACCGGGGAGCTGTTTTTT. Its translation: CATSSSGITGELFF.

This chain links TRBV29-1 with TRBJ2-7; 9 bases agree with TRBD1. V lost 8 bases to trimming and J lost 4 bases; unmatched junction nucleotides: 6. CDR1 and CDR2 (germline): SQVTM, ANQGSEA. The CDR3 length is 12 residues. The CDR3 region is CSYRGPVYEQYF. The CDR3 DNA reads as TGCAGCTACAGGGGGCCCGTATACGAGCAGTACTTC.

In this sample, this clonotype turned up many times. This chain connects TRBV7-8 to TRBJ2-5; 8 nucleotides agree with TRBD1. Per germline, CDR1 SGHVS and CDR2 FQNEAQ. The trim removed 5 bases at V and 2 bases at J, leaving 4 bases unmatched. The CDR3 consists of 14 residues. The CDR3 coding sequence is TGTGCCAGCAGCACCTGGGACAGGCAAGAGACCCAGTACTTC. Translated: CASSTWDRQETQYF.